These T cell receptor beta chains were read from a single sample in a study of blood T cell repertoires in COVID-19. Profiling relied on immunoSEQ multiplex PCR, and the TCRdb table lists in-frame clones only, not all of them. The sample holds 270,000 or so clones; around 88% are singletons and the top ten take 4.6%. Sequenced: peripheral blood. The receptors originated from a man aged 40-55 years with acute or convalescent COVID-19. Both conserved end residues are part of each CDR3. The D gene is left open where the match is weak. Size is omitted from some rows. Given values are once, few, many or a class for expanded clones.

clone_size | j_call | d_call | v_call | cdr3_nt | cdr3_aa
- | TRBJ2-2 | - | TRBV3-1/TRBV3-2 | TGTGCCAGCAGGTTACGGGGGAACACCGGGGAGCTGTTTTTT | CASRLRGNTGELFF
- | TRBJ1-3 | - | TRBV3-1/TRBV3-2 | TGTGCCAGCAGCCAAGATCAGGGCAGGGGCCGGGGAAACACCATATATTTT | CASSQDQGRGRGNTIYF
- | TRBJ1-5 | - | TRBV30 | TGTGCCTGGAGTTTCGCCGGGGGTCAGCCCCAGCATTTT | CAWSFAGGQPQHF
- | TRBJ1-2 | TRBD1 | TRBV27 | TGTGCCAGCAGTCGGCAGCGGGACAGGCCCTTTAACTATGGCTACACCTTC | CASSRQRDRPFNYGYTF
- | TRBJ2-1 | TRBD1 | TRBV10-3 | TGTGCCATCAGTGAACTGGGGACAGCTTACAATGAGCAGTTCTTC | CAISELGTAYNEQFF
- | TRBJ2-6 | TRBD1 | TRBV19 | TGTGCCAGTGACAGGGGGCTTGGGGCCAACGTCCTGACTTTC | CASDRGLGANVLTF
- | TRBJ2-2 | - | TRBV3-1/TRBV3-2 | TGTGCCAGCAGCCAAGGCGGAGGGGAGCTGTTTTTT | CASSQGGGELFF
- | TRBJ1-1 | - | TRBV2 | TGTGCCCATAGTATTGACAGTAACGGGGCTTTCTTT | CAHSIDSNGAFF
- | TRBJ1-1 | TRBD1 | TRBV5-1 | TGCGCCAGCAGCTGGGGCCCACAGGGGGCAGGGACTGAAGCTTTCTTT | CASSWGPQGAGTEAFF
- | TRBJ2-3 | TRBD1 | TRBV5-1 | TGCGCCAGTAAACTACAGGGGGCGGTGACAGATACGCAGTATTTT | CASKLQGAVTDTQYF
- | TRBJ1-1 | - | TRBV7-6 | TGTGCCAGCAGCTTGCGACTGAGGAACACTGAAGCTTTCTTT | CASSLRLRNTEAFF
- | TRBJ1-2 | - | TRBV11-2 | TGTGCCAGCAGCTTAGATAGAGGGGGTGGCTACACCTTC | CASSLDRGGGYTF
- | TRBJ2-6 | - | TRBV5-1 | TGCGCCAGCAGCTTGATGGGATATGGACAGCAATGGGGGGCCAACGTCCTGACTTTC | CASSLMGYGQQWGANVLTF
- | TRBJ1-3 | TRBD1 | TRBV9 | TGTGCCAGCAGTCCAACAGGGGATATTGGAAACACCATATATTTT | CASSPTGDIGNTIYF
- | TRBJ2-3 | TRBD1 | TRBV7-8 | TGTGCCAGTCGGAGGACAGGGTTTGGGACAGATACGCAGTATTTT | CASRRTGFGTDTQYF
once | TRBJ1-2 | TRBD1 | TRBV7-8 | TGTGCCAGCAGCCCGGGACAGGTTCCTAACTATGGCTACACCTTC | CASSPGQVPNYGYTF
- | TRBJ1-2 | - | TRBV12-3/TRBV12-4 | TGTGCCAGCAGTTTCCCCCTCGACTATGGCTACACCTTC | CASSFPLDYGYTF
- | TRBJ2-2 | TRBD1 | TRBV12-3/TRBV12-4 | TGTGCCAGCAGAGGACAGGGTAGGGGGGAGCTGTTTTTT | CASRGQGRGELFF
- | TRBJ1-2 | - | TRBV24-1 | TGTGCCACCAGTCGGGCCAGGGAATATGGCTACACCTTC | CATSRAREYGYTF
- | TRBJ1-2 | - | TRBV5-1 | TGCGCCAGCAGCCCATCCGGGGATAACTATGGCTACACCTTC | CASSPSGDNYGYTF
- | TRBJ1-1 | TRBD1 | TRBV12-3/TRBV12-4 | TGTGCCAGCAGTTTCAGGGGGCCCACTGAAGCTTTCTTT | CASSFRGPTEAFF
- | TRBJ1-1 | - | TRBV14 | TGTGCCAGCAGCCAAGACCCCAGGACAGTCTTCAACACTGAAGCTTTCTTT | CASSQDPRTVFNTEAFF
- | TRBJ1-4 | - | TRBV2 | TGTGCCAGCAGTGCTAGACTGTTAACTAATGAAAAACTGTTTTTT | CASSARLLTNEKLFF
once | TRBJ2-4 | TRBD1 | TRBV5-3 | TGTGCCAGAAGCTTGAAAGGGATAAAAGGACAGGGTGTTCTGGCCAAAAACATTCAGTACTTC | CARSLKGIKGQGVLAKNIQYF
- | TRBJ1-2 | - | TRBV10-3 | TGTGCCATCAGTGATAAGGACGGGGTCGGCTACACCTTC | CAISDKDGVGYTF